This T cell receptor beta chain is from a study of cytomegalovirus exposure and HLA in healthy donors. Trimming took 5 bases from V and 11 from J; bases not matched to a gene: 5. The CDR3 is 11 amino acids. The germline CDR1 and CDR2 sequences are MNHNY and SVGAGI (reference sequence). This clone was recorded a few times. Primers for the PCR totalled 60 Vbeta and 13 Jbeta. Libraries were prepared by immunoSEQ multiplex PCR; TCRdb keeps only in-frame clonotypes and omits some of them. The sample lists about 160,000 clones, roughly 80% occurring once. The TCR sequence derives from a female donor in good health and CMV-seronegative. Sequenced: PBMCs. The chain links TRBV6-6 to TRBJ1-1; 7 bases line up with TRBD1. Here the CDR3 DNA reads TGTGCCAGCAGTGGGACAGTTAGGGCTTTCTTT. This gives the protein CASSGTVRAFF.